This T cell receptor (beta chain) was found in a study of shared clonotypes between healthy human individuals. Across the whole study: Participating donors consisted of two women and a few men aged 18 to 49.

Genomic DNA (from each subset) was split evenly across several immunoSEQ plates. The method was immunoSEQ multiplex PCR; TCRdb's version includes in-frame clones alone and lacks a portion of them. The table includes roughly 2.2 million clones, roughly 92% detected once. The count of this clone is one. The sequenced material came from naive CD4+ T cells from PBMCs. Subset in this sample: CD45RA+ positively selected. The receptor's source is a man in his late teens or twenties in good health. Some clones in this sample may be carry-over from other donors' samples.

The CDR3 here is CASSFTGLNTEAFF. CDR3 nucleotide sequence: TGTGCCAGCAGCTTCACAGGACTGAACACTGAAGCTTTCTTT. The chain couples TRBV11-2 to TRBJ1-1; perhaps TRBD1 as D (5 bases). Germline V gene data show CDR1 as SGHAT and CDR2 as FQNNGV. The CDR3 sequence is 14 residues long. Trimming shortened V by 3 bases and J by 0 bases, and 8 bases separated the two germline ends.